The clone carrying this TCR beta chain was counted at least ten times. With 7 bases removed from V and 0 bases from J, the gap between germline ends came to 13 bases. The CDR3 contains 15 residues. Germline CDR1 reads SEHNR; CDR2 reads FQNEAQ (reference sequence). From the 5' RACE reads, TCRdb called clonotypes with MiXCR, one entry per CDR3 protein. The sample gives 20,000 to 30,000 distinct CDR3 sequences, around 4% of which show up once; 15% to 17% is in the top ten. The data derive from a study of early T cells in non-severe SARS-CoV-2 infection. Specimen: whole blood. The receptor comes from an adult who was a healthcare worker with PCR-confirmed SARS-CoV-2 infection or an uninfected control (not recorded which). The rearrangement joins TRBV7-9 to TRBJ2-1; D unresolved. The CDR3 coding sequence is TGTGCCAGCACCTCGTTCCGGAGCTCCTACAATGAGCAGTTCTTC. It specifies CASTSFRSSYNEQFF.